These 20 T cell receptor beta chains came from one sample sequenced in a study of OX40 agonist ivuxolimab in advanced cancers. The repertoire was sequenced with immunoSEQ multiplex PCR; TCRdb's copy has only in-frame clones and lacks some. This table holds around 80,000 clones, over 75% found once. The material was CD4+ or CD8+ T cells sorted from blood, obtained in a trial of the OX40 agonist ivuxolimab. These receptors all come from an adult with an advanced solid tumor such as melanoma, head and neck, liver or kidney cancer.

CDR3 in amino acids: CASSDPTRREKLFF. The DNA of the CDR3 is TGCGCCAGCAGCGACCCCACTCGAAGGGAAAAACTGTTTTTT. The chain has TRBV5-1 and TRBJ1-4; D remains unclear. The CDR3 is 14 residues long. Germline V gene sequence: CDR1 SGHRS, CDR2 YFSETQ. V was shortened by 4 bases and J by 8 bases, with 15 bases between the two germline ends.

This clone was observed a single time. The J gene is TRBJ1-3, the V gene TRBV5-1, with D unresolved. This CDR3 has 16 residues. V lost 6 bases to trimming and J lost 0 bases, with 16 bases between them. Germline-derived CDR1 and CDR2 are SGHRS and YFSETQ. Here the CDR3 reads CASTKSTGSSGNTIYF. In DNA form, the CDR3 reads TGCGCCAGCACCAAATCGACCGGGAGCTCTGGAAACACCATATATTTT.

The CDR3 DNA follows: TGTGCCAGCAGCCCTTTTGATAGCGGGGGCTACGAGCAGTACTTC. As protein: CASSPFDSGGYEQYF. The rearrangement joins TRBV7-2 to TRBJ2-7, with 9 bases aligning to TRBD2. The J segment lost 3 bases and the V segment lost 5 bases, leaving 8 bases of the junction unmatched. Germline-derived CDR1 and CDR2 are SGHTA and FQGNSA. The CDR3 is 15 amino acids.

The chain has TRBV19 and TRBJ2-3; TRBD2 matches 10 bases. CDR1 is LNHDA, CDR2 SQIVND, per germline (reference sequence). J was trimmed by 2 bases and V by 10 bases; bases with no gene match: 18. CDR3 length equals 18 residues. The CDR3: CATSPGTSVLISTDTQYF. The CDR3 region has the DNA TGTGCCACCTCCCCCGGGACTAGCGTTTTGATATCCACAGATACGCAGTATTTT.

V is TRBV7-2 and J is TRBJ2-3, with TRBD2 matching 7 bases. CDR1 SGHTA and CDR2 FQGNSA come from the germline V gene. This CDR3 comprises 18 residues. The V segment lost 2 bases and the J segment 0 bases; nucleotides outside the gene matches: 11. The CDR3 spells CASSLLPLAASSTDTQYF. Here the CDR3 DNA reads TGTGCCAGCAGCTTACTACCCCTAGCGGCTTCTAGCACAGATACGCAGTATTTT.

The chain recombines TRBV6-6 with TRBJ1-6; D remains unclear. The germline V gene has CDR1 MNHNY and CDR2 SVGAGI (reference sequence). The CDR3 covers 12 residues. The V end was cut by 6 bases, the J end by 10 bases, with 10 bases between. CDR3 sequence reads: CASSSPGSPLHF. The CDR3 DNA follows: TGTGCCAGCAGCTCCCCTGGGTCACCCCTCCACTTT.

The gene calls are TRBV7-3 and TRBJ2-2; 8 nucleotides agree with TRBD1. Unmatched junction bases numbered 11, after V lost 5 bases and J lost 6 bases. Germline V gene lookup returns CDR1 SGHTA and CDR2 FQGTGA. The CDR3 length is 16 residues. The CDR3 DNA follows: TGTGCCAGCAGCCCGGACAGGGTTTTTTATTCCGGGGAGCTGTTTTTT. This codes for CASSPDRVFYSGELFF.

The chain employs TRBV18 and TRBJ2-1; TRBD1 agrees at 9 bases. The length of the CDR3 is 15 residues. V trimming: 6 bases; J trimming: 9 bases; junction bases outside the gene matches: 12. Germline loops: CDR1 KGHSH, CDR2 LQKENI. The CDR3: CASSGTGTGIGEQFF. Written as DNA, the CDR3 is TGTGCCAGCTCGGGGACCGGGACAGGGATCGGTGAGCAGTTCTTC.

V gene TRBV4-2 combines with J gene TRBJ2-3, with D possibly matching TRBD2 (6 bases). V was cut by 0 bases and J by 0 bases, with 16 bases left in between. This CDR3 has 18 amino acids. Germline loops: CDR1 LGHNA, CDR2 YNFKEQ. The CDR3 sequence: CASSQDRSGGLSTDTQYF. In DNA form, the CDR3 reads TGTGCCAGCAGCCAAGATCGGTCTGGAGGGCTCAGCACAGATACGCAGTATTTT.

This sequence joins TRBV7-9 and TRBJ2-3; unclear D gene. The germline CDR1 and CDR2 sequences are SEHNR and FQNEAQ (reference sequence). The CDR3 is 17 amino acids. Trimming pared 1 base from V and 2 bases from J, leaving 16 bases between. CDR3 protein: CASSLEYLGPVTDTQYF. The CDR3 DNA reads TGTGCCAGCAGCTTAGAGTACCTAGGACCGGTCACAGATACGCAGTATTTT.

A word on this clone: Other DNA sequences within the sample encode an identical CDR3. The chain uses TRBV11-3 and TRBJ2-2, with D hard to call. The CDR3 extends over 14 amino acids. From germline, CDR1 is SGHNT and CDR2 YENEEA. The V end lost 1 base, the J end lost 1 base, and 4 bases lay between the germline ends. The CDR3 region has the DNA TGTGCCAGCAGCTTAGGCCGGAACACCGGGGAGCTGTTTTTT. Its translation: CASSLGRNTGELFF.

The CDR3 nucleotides are TGTGCCAGCAGCTTAGGTGCACACTTGAATTCACCCCTCCACTTT. This encodes CASSLGAHLNSPLHF. This sequence joins TRBV5-5 and TRBJ1-6; D not certain. Germline loops: CDR1 SGHKS, CDR2 YYEKEE (reference sequence). The CDR3 has 15 residues. V was pared by 2 bases and J by 7 bases, with 13 bases between.

This clone was found a few times. The rearrangement links TRBV19 to TRBJ1-3; tentatively, D is TRBD1 (6 bases). Per germline, CDR1 LNHDA and CDR2 SQIVND (reference sequence). Trimming left V 7 bases short and J 3 bases short, with 16 bases between. This CDR3 spans 15 amino acids. The CDR3 region is CASTWGGQDGNTIYF. In DNA form, the CDR3 reads TGTGCCAGTACCTGGGGGGGGCAGGATGGAAACACCATATATTTT.

The V and J genes are TRBV19 and TRBJ2-7; the match to TRBD1 covers 9 bases. The CDR3 sequence is 14 residues long. V shed 9 bases and J 1 base; nucleotides not matched to a gene: 7. Germline values: CDR1 LNHDA, CDR2 SQIVND (reference sequence). The CDR3 region is CASKGQGKSYEQYF. Here the CDR3 DNA reads TGTGCCAGCAAGGGACAGGGAAAATCCTACGAGCAGTACTTC.

The chain links TRBV6-5 to TRBJ2-7; D may correspond to TRBD1 or TRBD2 (5 bases each). Germline loops: CDR1 MNHEY, CDR2 SVGAGI. This CDR3 is built from 16 residues. Trimming took off 0 bases at V and 5 bases at J, with 17 bases between the two ends. The chain's CDR3 is CASSYSIAREKDEQYF. CDR3 coding DNA: TGTGCCAGCAGTTACTCGATAGCCAGGGAGAAGGACGAGCAGTACTTC.

The V gene is TRBV7-8, the J gene TRBJ2-3; D call uncertain. The CDR3 is 12 residues long. V shed 10 bases and J shed 4 bases, with 12 bases lying between them. CDR1 and CDR2 (germline): SGHVS, FQNEAQ. CDR3 sequence: CAMNSSPDTQYF. DNA of the CDR3: TGTGCCATGAACTCGAGCCCAGATACGCAGTATTTT.

The chain employs TRBV7-9 and TRBJ2-1; D is ambiguous. Trimming left V 5 bases short and J 5 bases short, with 13 bases between. Per the germline V gene, CDR1 is SEHNR and CDR2 is FQNEAQ (reference sequence). The CDR3 length is 14 residues. CDR3 DNA: TGTGCCAGCAGCGTCAACTCCCCTAACAATGAGCAGTTCTTC. Its translation is CASSVNSPNNEQFF.

This chain joins TRBV7-3 and TRBJ2-5, with TRBD2 identical over 7 bases. Looked up from germline, CDR1 is SGHTA and CDR2 is FQGTGA. This CDR3 has 13 amino acids. J lost 5 bases, V lost 2 bases, and 2 bases had no gene match. In nucleotides, the CDR3 is TGTGCCAGCAGCTTATGGGGGGGTGAGACCCAGTACTTC. As protein: CASSLWGGETQYF.

The CDR3 nucleotides read TGTGCCAGCAGTTTCGAGGGGCCGGATACGCAGTATTTT. Encoded protein: CASSFEGPDTQYF. The rearrangement joins TRBV2 to TRBJ2-3; D is perhaps TRBD1 or TRBD2 (5 bases each). From germline, CDR1 is SNHLY and CDR2 FYNNEI. V was cut by 5 bases and J by 6 bases, with 12 bases left in between. The CDR3 sequence is 13 residues long.

V and J are TRBV7-9 and TRBJ2-3; 12 nucleotides match TRBD1. Trimming at V came to 10 bases and at J to 1 base, leaving 3 bases not matched to a gene. The CDR3 is 14 residues long. Germline V CDR1 and CDR2: SEHNR, FQNEAQ (reference sequence). The CDR3 nucleotides read TGTGCCACCGGGACAGGGGGCGGCACAGATACGCAGTATTTT. Its translation is CATGTGGGTDTQYF.